This entry lists 26 T cell receptor beta chains sequenced from one sample in a study of blood T cells in healthy people across ages. The authors ran a second PCR of about 7 to 12 cycles using a sample-barcoded 5' primer and a J-beta primer mix. Using its own MiXCR run on the 5' RACE reads, TCRdb lists one record per CDR3 protein. The sample lists 700,000 to 1,000,000 distinct CDR3 sequences; under 45% were seen once. Material for sequencing was blood. The receptors stem from a man aged 55-75 years in good health.

This clonotype was detected a few times. The rearrangement joins TRBV7-2 to TRBJ2-6; 9 nucleotides line up with TRBD1. V gave up 3 bases and J gave up 8 bases; unmatched junction bases: 8. This CDR3 has 16 amino acids. Looked up from germline, CDR1 is SGHTA and CDR2 is FQGNSA. The CDR3 DNA reads TGTGCCAGCAGCTTTACAGGGACAGGGTGGTCCAACGTCCTGACTTTC. It encodes CASSFTGTGWSNVLTF. Combining the CDR3 with reference TRBV7-2 and TRBJ2-6 gives the whole variable domain GAGVSQSPSNKVTEKGKDVELRCDPISGHTALYWYRQSLGQGLEFLIYFQGNSAPDKSGLPSDRFSAERTGGSVSTLTIQRTQQEDSAVYLCASSFTGTGWSNVLTFGAGSRLTVL.

J is TRBJ1-5 and V is TRBV14; TRBD1 matches 9 bases. J lost 5 bases, V lost 2 bases, and 16 bases had no gene match. The CDR3 is made up of 19 amino acids. Germline assignment: CDR1 SGHDN and CDR2 FVKESK. CDR3 sequence reads: CASSQRGSFNGQGYQPQHF. CDR3 in DNA: TGTGCCAGCAGCCAAAGGGGAAGCTTTAACGGACAGGGGTATCAGCCCCAGCATTTT. Supplemented by reference TRBV14 and TRBJ1-5, the full variable domain reads EAGVTQFPSHSVIEKGQTVTLRCDPISGHDNLYWYRRVMGKEIKFLLHFVKESKQDESGMPNNRFLAERTGGTYSTLKVQPAELEDSGVYFCASSQRGSFNGQGYQPQHFGDGTRLSIL.

The chain employs TRBV12-3 or TRBV12-4 and TRBJ2-5; D gene unclear. The CDR3 has 15 amino acids. V lost 3 bases and J 6 bases, leaving 17 bases between the germline ends. CDR3 DNA sequence: TGTGCCAGCAGTTTCTCCCGGCAGGAGAAAAAGACCCAGTACTTC. As protein: CASSFSRQEKKTQYF.

This clonotype has just one count. The genes are TRBV7-9 and TRBJ2-1, with 7 nucleotides matching TRBD2. Trimming removed 2 bases from V and 3 bases from J; junction bases left unmatched: 10. The CDR3 is 17 amino acids. Per germline, CDR1 SEHNR and CDR2 FQNEAQ (reference sequence). The CDR3 DNA reads as TGTGCCAGCAGCTTATGGAGAGGCGGGGAGGGCTACAATGAGCAGTTCTTC. Its protein is CASSLWRGGEGYNEQFF.

The chain joins TRBV4-1 to TRBJ2-1, with 7 positions matching TRBD1. Germline V CDR1 and CDR2: MGHRA, YSYEKL. There are 20 residues in the CDR3. The V and J ends lost 4 bases and 4 bases, in that order; junction bases with no gene match: 22. The CDR3, as DNA: TGCGCCAGCAGCCCATCCGGGACAACCAGGGGGAAGAAGAAATACAATGAGCAGTTCTTC. It is translated as CASSPSGTTRGKKKYNEQFF.

This sequence joins TRBV29-1 and TRBJ1-5; D call uncertain. Trimming took off 4 bases at V and 3 bases at J, with 10 bases between the two ends. CDR3 size: 13 residues. CDR1 SQVTM and CDR2 ANQGSEA come from the germline V gene. CDR3 sequence: CSVGNSYNQPQHF. For the CDR3, the DNA is TGCAGCGTTGGTAACTCCTACAATCAGCCCCAGCATTTT.

This clonotype has just a few counts. This chain connects TRBV7-9 to TRBJ1-1; D not resolved. V lost 5 bases and J 3 bases, leaving 10 bases between the germline ends. The CDR3 sequence is 13 residues long. Germline V gene data show CDR1 as SEHNR and CDR2 as FQNEAQ (reference sequence). For the CDR3, the DNA is TGTGCCAGCAGCGGAATGGTGGACACTGAAGCTTTCTTT. It encodes CASSGMVDTEAFF. Full variable domain (outside the CDR3, taken from reference TRBV7-9 and TRBJ1-1): DTGVSQNPRHKITKRGQNVTFRCDPISEHNRLYWYRQTLGQGPEFLTYFQNEAQLEKSRLLSDRFSAERPKGSFSTLEIQRTEQGDSAMYLCASSGMVDTEAFFGQGTRLTVV.

This clonotype was observed a handful of times. The V gene is TRBV28, the J gene TRBJ2-5; 8 nucleotides match TRBD1. TRBJ2-7 matches the DNA end more closely, so the J call is doubtful. The CDR3 spans 16 residues. Germline V gives CDR1 MDHEN, CDR2 SYDVKM. In nucleotides, the CDR3 is TGTGCCAGCAGTTCTCTCGGGACAGGTAATCCCTACGAGCAGTACTTC. It yields the protein CASSSLGTGNPYEQYF.

This clonotype was observed at least ten times. J is TRBJ1-2 and V is TRBV4-3; D unresolved. Between the trimmed V and J ends, which lost 1 base and 4 bases, there was a span of 7 bases. Germline CDR1 LGHNA, CDR2 YSLEER. The CDR3 covers 13 residues. The CDR3 nucleotides read TGCGCCAGCAGCCAAGGAACAGCCTATGGCTACACCTTC. Protein product: CASSQGTAYGYTF.

The CDR3 spells CSAKWETENYGYTF. The DNA for the CDR3 is TGCAGTGCTAAGTGGGAGACAGAGAACTATGGCTACACCTTC. The V call is TRBV20-1, the J call TRBJ1-2; possible D gene TRBD1, 5 bases. Germline V lookup: CDR1 DFQATT, CDR2 SNEGSKA (reference sequence). V lost 4 bases and J 2 bases, leaving 14 bases between the germline ends. The CDR3 consists of 14 residues.

The chain joins TRBV11-2 to TRBJ2-3; 7 bases match TRBD1. Trimming at V came to 9 bases and at J to 6 bases, leaving 12 bases not matched to a gene. Germline assignment: CDR1 SGHAT and CDR2 FQNNGV. This CDR3 comprises 14 residues. The CDR3 DNA is TGTGCCAGTAAAGGAATCCAGGGGGAGGATACGCAGTATTTT. Its protein is CASKGIQGEDTQYF.

The rearrangement joins TRBV28 to TRBJ1-5; a weak D match, TRBD1 (6 bases). Trimming shortened V by 5 bases and J by 1 base, and 15 bases separated the two germline ends. The CDR3 length is 16 residues. Looked up from germline, CDR1 is MDHEN and CDR2 is SYDVKM. The DNA for the CDR3 is TGTGCCAGCAGTCAACAGGGAGGGCTAAGCAATCAGCCCCAGCATTTT. This translates into CASSQQGGLSNQPQHF.

The chain employs TRBV29-1 and TRBJ2-7, with a possible D match to TRBD2 (6 bases). This CDR3 has 13 amino acids. Germline CDR1 and CDR2: SQVTM and ANQGSEA. Trimming cost V 7 bases and J 6 bases, with 19 bases left between them. The CDR3 region has the DNA TGCAGCGGTTCCGGGACTTGGGGGACCGAGCAGTACTTC. It is translated as CSGSGTWGTEQYF.

This clonotype has only a few counts. V and J are TRBV7-2 and TRBJ2-3; D gene uncertain. The CDR3 is 14 residues long. Between the trimmed V and J ends, which lost 4 bases and 1 base, there was a span of 9 bases. Germline values: CDR1 SGHTA, CDR2 FQGNSA. The CDR3, as DNA: TGTGCCAGCAGCTACCCGTCGGGCACAGATACGCAGTATTTT. Translated, it gives CASSYPSGTDTQYF.

This chain connects TRBV5-4 to TRBJ1-2; a weak D match, TRBD1 (6 bases). This CDR3 region has 13 residues. Trimming took 7 bases from V and 2 from J, leaving 12 bases between them. Germline assignment: CDR1 SGHNT and CDR2 YYREEE (reference sequence). The CDR3 DNA is TGTGCCAGCGGTATACAGGGAAACTATGGCTACACCTTC. Amino acids: CASGIQGNYGYTF.

This clonotype was observed a few times. V is TRBV5-1 and J is TRBJ2-7; D uncertain. The V gene lost 0 bases and the J gene lost 3 bases, with 10 bases spanning the gap. Germline CDR1 reads SGHRS; CDR2 reads YFSETQ. This CDR3 contains 14 residues. In DNA, the CDR3 is TGCGCCAGCAGCTTGGCGCGTGAAGGCTACGAGCAGTACTTC. It yields the protein CASSLAREGYEQYF. The complete variable domain, with remaining parts taken from reference TRBV5-1 and TRBJ2-7, reads KAGVTQTPRYLIKTRGQQVTLSCSPISGHRSVSWYQQTPGQGLQFLFEYFSETQRNKGNFPGRFSGRQFSNSRSEMNVSTLELGDSALYLCASSLAREGYEQYFGPGTRLTVT.

The V gene is TRBV18, the J gene TRBJ2-2; D is uncertain. The CDR3 has 13 residues. The germline V gene encodes CDR1 KGHSH and CDR2 LQKENI. V was shortened by 3 bases and J by 1 base, with 3 bases between the two germline ends. For the CDR3, the DNA is TGTGCCAGCTCACCGGGGAACACCGGGGAGCTGTTTTTT. This codes for CASSPGNTGELFF.

The V gene is TRBV27, the J gene TRBJ2-4, with no clear D. V shed 4 bases and J shed 9 bases, with 16 bases lying between them. This CDR3 is built from 14 residues. CDR1 and CDR2 from the germline V gene are MNHEY and SMNVEV (reference sequence). For the CDR3, the DNA is TGTGCCAGCAGTTCGGGCAGTTGGTGGGGCATTCAGTACTTC. It specifies CASSSGSWWGIQYF.

This clonotype turned up a few times. J is TRBJ1-5 and V is TRBV4-3; D is possibly TRBD1 (6 bases). V gave up 0 bases and J gave up 2 bases, with 8 bases separating them. The germline CDR1 and CDR2 sequences are LGHNA and YSLEER. This CDR3 is 15 amino acids long. The CDR3 DNA reads TGCGCCAGCAGCCAAGAGCAGGGGCGCAATCAGCCCCAGCATTTT. It is translated as CASSQEQGRNQPQHF.

The chain employs TRBV29-1 and TRBJ2-5; 7 bases map to TRBD1. V was clipped by 5 bases and J by 0 bases; unmatched bases: 6. CDR1 and CDR2 (germline): SQVTM, ANQGSEA. This CDR3 is 14 amino acids long. CDR3 region: CSVMGQSYQETQYF. CDR3 in DNA: TGCAGCGTTATGGGACAGTCGTACCAAGAGACCCAGTACTTC.

The V gene is TRBV6-5, the J gene TRBJ2-3; D uncertain. The CDR3 sequence is 15 residues long. In germline, CDR1 is MNHEY, CDR2 SVGAGI. The V end lost 2 bases, the J end lost 2 bases, and 11 bases lay between the germline ends. As DNA, the CDR3 is TGTGCCAGCAGTTACAACGGCTGGGTCACAGATACGCAGTATTTT. As protein: CASSYNGWVTDTQYF.

This clonotype was counted between two and nine times. The V call is TRBV28, the J call TRBJ1-4, with no clear D. Trimming left V 1 base short and J 6 bases short, with 3 bases between. CDR3 length: 12 residues. CDR1 is MDHEN, CDR2 SYDVKM, per germline. The chain's CDR3 is CASSLLDEKLFF. DNA for the CDR3: TGTGCCAGCAGTTTATTGGATGAAAAACTGTTTTTT.

The chain has TRBV20-1 and TRBJ1-5, with TRBD1 matching over 7 bases. CDR3 length: 16 residues. The ends lost 0 bases at V and 0 bases at J; junction bases unmatched: 5. Germline CDR1 and CDR2: DFQATT and SNEGSKA (reference sequence). CDR3 protein: CSARDAQGFSNQPQHF. DNA of the CDR3: TGCAGTGCTAGAGACGCACAGGGGTTTAGCAATCAGCCCCAGCATTTT.

This clonotype occurred a few times. The rearrangement joins TRBV9 to TRBJ2-1, with D unclear. Germline V gene sequence: CDR1 SGDLS, CDR2 YYNGEE. Trimming removed 1 base from V and 6 bases from J, with 11 bases in between. This CDR3 is built from 14 residues. CDR3 in DNA: TGTGCCAGCAGCGTATCGAAGTCGGGCAATGAGCAGTTCTTC. Residues: CASSVSKSGNEQFF.

This clonotype was seen a handful of times. The chain recombines TRBV20-1 with TRBJ1-2; 7 positions match TRBD1. This CDR3 spans 13 amino acids. Germline CDR1 is DFQATT and CDR2 is SNEGSKA (reference sequence). Trimming at V came to 6 bases and at J to 5 bases, leaving 9 bases not matched to a gene. CDR3 loop: CSARGDRAYGYTF. In DNA, the CDR3 is TGCAGTGCCCGGGGAGACAGGGCGTATGGCTACACCTTC.

V usage is TRBV7-9 and J usage is TRBJ2-5; no definite D call. Germline assignment: CDR1 SEHNR and CDR2 FQNEAQ (reference sequence). V was trimmed by 1 base and J by 13 bases, leaving 13 bases between them. This CDR3 has 12 amino acids. CDR3 in amino acids: CASSLGSGPRYF. CDR3 DNA sequence: TGTGCCAGCAGCTTAGGTTCTGGGCCCCGGTACTTC.